This TCR beta chain appears in the sequencing data of a study of blood T cell repertoires in COVID-19. Study summary: COVID-19 samples from acute and convalescent phases originated in the United States, Italy and Spain. Sources were T cells, B-cell-depleted T cells, or PBMCs; the material itself was cDNA or gDNA.

Per the original methods: Amplified reference gene primers provided the basis for estimating nucleated cell counts. Method: immunoSEQ multiplex PCR; TCRdb's copy keeps in-frame clones and lacks some. V, J and clone size derive from that table, while D and trimming were established from the DNA sequence. Of about 190,000 clones in the sample, around 79% are singletons; the top ten hold roughly 14%. This CDR3 region has 15 residues. Germline lookup yields CDR1 SGHTA and CDR2 FQGTGA. V lost 5 bases and J lost 6; bases outside the gene matches: 7. The sequencing sample was made of peripheral blood. The clonotype comes from a man aged 45-65 years who had recovered from COVID-19. The V gene is TRBV7-3, the J gene TRBJ2-1; 10 positions agree with TRBD2. In nucleotides, the CDR3 is TGTGCCAGCAGCCCCTCCGGGACTAGCGCCAATGAGCAGTTCTTC. Protein product: CASSPSGTSANEQFF.